One sample yielded the 30 T cell receptor beta chains listed below, sequenced in a study of graft-versus-host responses after intestinal transplantation. The assay was immunoSEQ multiplex PCR, and TCRdb's table has in-frame clones only and misses some. The sample has some 3,500 clones; 79% are singletons. Graft material was processed, releasing intraepithelial and lamina propria lymphocytes. Sample: ileum tissue, taken roughly 18 and 21 days after intestinal transplantation. The receptors were sampled from a human patient who received an intestinal transplant, so some T cells may come from the graft donor.

This clone came up once. J is TRBJ2-5 and V is TRBV2; 7 bases map to TRBD2. V was pared by 2 bases and J by 4 bases, with 16 bases of the junction left unmatched. The germline CDR1 and CDR2 sequences are SNHLY and FYNNEI. The CDR3 is 18 residues long. The CDR3 is CASSEFLVSGRDGETQYF. CDR3 sequence (DNA): TGTGCCAGCAGTGAATTTCTCGTGTCAGGGAGGGACGGAGAGACCCAGTACTTC.

This rearrangement joins TRBV7-2 to TRBJ2-3, with D tentatively TRBD2 (6 bases). CDR1 is SGHTA and CDR2 is FQGNSA in the germline V gene. The V end lost 8 bases, the J end lost 2 bases, and 14 bases lay between the germline ends. The CDR3 is made up of 14 amino acids. CDR3 DNA sequence: TGTGCCAGCCGCGAGCGGGCTTACACAGATACGCAGTATTTT. Protein product: CASRERAYTDTQYF.

The rearrangement uses TRBV16 and TRBJ2-7, with a weak D call TRBD2 (5 bases). V was shortened by 4 bases and J by 3 bases, with 7 bases between the two germline ends. Per germline, CDR1 KGHSY and CDR2 FQNENV. This CDR3 contains 12 residues. Written as DNA, the CDR3 is TGTGCCAGCAGCCCGGGGAGCTACGAGCAGTACTTC. Protein sequence: CASSPGSYEQYF.

The V gene is TRBV11-3, the J gene TRBJ2-2, with TRBD1 identical over 7 bases. V shed 5 bases and J 5 bases; nucleotides not matched to a gene: 14. Per germline, CDR1 SGHNT and CDR2 YENEEA. This CDR3 is built from 17 residues. The CDR3 coding sequence is TGTGCCAGCAGCCCTCGCCGACAGGGCATTCGAACCGGGGAGCTGTTTTTT. This encodes CASSPRRQGIRTGELFF.

This clone was observed a handful of times. This rearrangement joins TRBV10-3 to TRBJ1-5; D ambiguous. The germline CDR1 and CDR2 sequences are ENHRY and SYGVKD. V lost 6 bases, J lost 4 bases, and 10 bases lay in between. The CDR3 has 13 amino acids. Here the CDR3 reads CAISLDGNQPQHF. CDR3 bases: TGTGCCATCAGCTTGGACGGAAATCAGCCCCAGCATTTT.

The V call is TRBV4-3, the J call TRBJ2-7; 7 bases are a match to TRBD2. CDR1 is LGHNA, CDR2 YSLEER, per germline. The CDR3 totals 15 residues. The junction had 10 bases not matched to a gene; V was cut back by 4 bases and J by 4 bases. This CDR3 reads CASSPSGRANYEQYF. CDR3 bases: TGCGCCAGCAGCCCTTCGGGGAGGGCTAATTACGAGCAGTACTTC.

The gene calls are TRBV28 and TRBJ2-3, with 7 bases lining up with TRBD2. Unmatched junction bases numbered 10, after V lost 8 bases and J lost 2 bases. Germline V gene sequence: CDR1 MDHEN, CDR2 SYDVKM. This CDR3 has 15 residues. The CDR3 region is CASVLGGRNTDTQYF. The CDR3 DNA follows: TGTGCCAGCGTTTTGGGAGGGCGGAACACAGATACGCAGTATTTT.

This clone was seen more than once but under ten times. The rearrangement links TRBV28 to TRBJ1-1, with 11 positions matching TRBD1. In germline, CDR1 is MDHEN, CDR2 SYDVKM. This CDR3 is built from 12 residues. V lost 3 bases to trimming and J lost 10 bases; unmatched junction nucleotides: 1. CDR3 sequence (DNA): TGTGCCAGCAGTTTTGGGACAGGGGGAGCTTTCTTT. It codes for CASSFGTGGAFF.

The chain couples TRBV4-1 to TRBJ2-5; the match to TRBD2 covers 7 bases. Germline V CDR1 and CDR2: MGHRA, YSYEKL. J was trimmed by 5 bases and V by 3 bases; bases with no gene match: 12. CDR3 size: 16 residues. CDR3 region: CASSQFVASGPETQYF. The CDR3 DNA is TGCGCCAGCAGCCAGTTCGTAGCTAGCGGACCGGAGACCCAGTACTTC.

The gene calls are TRBV6-5 and TRBJ2-3, with D perhaps matching TRBD2 (7 bases). Per germline, CDR1 MNHEY and CDR2 SVGAGI. The CDR3 has 14 amino acids. The germline V and J ends were trimmed by 5 bases and 4 bases, with 13 bases remaining between them. The DNA of the CDR3 is TGTGCCAGCAGTCACGGCGGGGGCGCAGATACGCAGTATTTT. This codes for CASSHGGGADTQYF.

The genes are TRBV6-6 and TRBJ1-2; TRBD1 might be the D (5 bases). The V end was cut by 7 bases, the J end by 4 bases, with 13 bases between. This CDR3 comprises 13 residues. The germline gives CDR1 MNHNY, CDR2 SVGAGI (reference sequence). In DNA, the CDR3 is TGTGCCAGCACCGACGGGACGGGCTATGGCTACACCTTC. Translating it yields CASTDGTGYGYTF.

J is TRBJ2-7 and V is TRBV28; D gene uncertain. This CDR3 region has 14 residues. Germline V gene data show CDR1 as MDHEN and CDR2 as SYDVKM. Trimming took off 1 base at V and 4 bases at J, with 11 bases between the two ends. The CDR3 nucleotides are TGTGCCAGCAGTTTATTCCCTTTTAGGTACGAGCAGTACTTC. As protein: CASSLFPFRYEQYF.

A few counts support this clone. V and J are TRBV6-6 and TRBJ1-1, with 8 bases identical to TRBD1. This CDR3 region has 14 residues. Germline CDR1 MNHNY, CDR2 SVGAGI (reference sequence). V gave up 6 bases and J gave up 6 bases; unmatched junction bases: 9. The CDR3 DNA is TGTGCCAGCAGCTCTCCCAGGGGGCCCGCTGAAGCTTTCTTT. The encoded protein is CASSSPRGPAEAFF.

This CDR3 is CASSPRRGVSTEAFF. In DNA, the CDR3 is TGTGCCAGCAGCCCCCGCCGGGGAGTATCCACTGAAGCTTTCTTT. This chain uses TRBV7-9 with TRBJ1-1; D is undetermined. Trimming left V 5 bases short and J 4 bases short, with 17 bases between. The germline V gene has CDR1 SEHNR and CDR2 FQNEAQ (reference sequence). This CDR3 contains 15 residues. Full variable domain (missing parts from reference TRBV7-9 and TRBJ1-1): DTGVSQNPRHKITKRGQNVTFRCDPISEHNRLYWYRQTLGQGPEFLTYFQNEAQLEKSRLLSDRFSAERPKGSFSTLEIQRTEQGDSAMYLCASSPRRGVSTEAFFGQGTRLTVV.

This chain uses TRBV30 with TRBJ2-5; D gene ambiguous. V gave up 0 bases and J gave up 1 base, with 3 bases separating them. The germline V gene has CDR1 GTSNPN and CDR2 SVGIG (reference sequence). The CDR3 is made up of 12 amino acids. The CDR3 loop reads CAWSVFQETQYF. CDR3 coding DNA: TGTGCCTGGAGTGTGTTCCAAGAGACCCAGTACTTC.

The genes are TRBV10-3 and TRBJ1-5, with no clear D. The germline gives CDR1 ENHRY, CDR2 SYGVKD. With 11 bases removed from V and 0 bases from J, the gap between germline ends came to 14 bases. The CDR3 spans 14 residues. The CDR3: CAADTADSNQPQHF. CDR3 nucleotides: TGTGCCGCTGATACAGCAGATAGCAATCAGCCCCAGCATTTT.

The rearrangement joins TRBV11-2 to TRBJ2-6; unclear D gene. Germline CDR1 reads SGHAT; CDR2 reads FQNNGV. CDR3 length equals 16 residues. The V and J ends lost 1 base and 4 bases respectively, with 11 bases between them. CDR3 coding DNA: TGTGCCAGCAGCTTAGGGTACGGGTCCGGGGCCAACGTCCTGACTTTC. Protein product: CASSLGYGSGANVLTF.

V and J are TRBV5-1 and TRBJ2-2; TRBD1 is a possible D gene (5 bases). CDR1 and CDR2 (germline): SGHRS, YFSETQ. V lost 6 bases, J lost 4 bases, and 10 bases lay in between. This CDR3 has 13 residues. The CDR3 DNA reads as TGCGCCAGCACCAGGGAAAGCACCGGGGAGCTGTTTTTT. Translated: CASTRESTGELFF.

The DNA of the CDR3 is TGTGCCAGCAGGCCCGGGACGGAAAATTCACCCCTCCACTTT. As protein: CASRPGTENSPLHF. V gene TRBV9 combines with J gene TRBJ1-6; possibly TRBD1 for D (5 bases). Germline assignment: CDR1 SGDLS and CDR2 YYNGEE. CDR3 length: 14 amino acids. V gave up 5 bases and J gave up 7 bases, with 13 bases separating them.

The chain couples TRBV27 to TRBJ1-5; 7 bases fit TRBD1. CDR3 length equals 15 residues. V dropped 4 bases and J dropped 2; count of bases not matched to a gene: 5. Looked up from germline, CDR1 is MNHEY and CDR2 is SMNVEV (reference sequence). In DNA form, the CDR3 reads TGTGCCAGCAGTTCGACAGGGCCTGGCAATCAGCCCCAGCATTTT. This codes for CASSSTGPGNQPQHF.

The V gene is TRBV19, the J gene TRBJ1-5; a possible D gene is TRBD1 (6 bases). The CDR3 contains 16 residues. V lost 5 bases and J lost 4, with 18 bases in between. Germline loops: CDR1 LNHDA, CDR2 SQIVND (reference sequence). CDR3 coding DNA: TGTGCCAGTAGTGCACGGGCAGGGACAAATAATCAGCCCCAGCATTTT. Translated, it gives CASSARAGTNNQPQHF.

The V gene is TRBV5-5, the J gene TRBJ2-3; 9 bases map to TRBD2. Germline values: CDR1 SGHKS, CDR2 YYEKEE (reference sequence). The CDR3 is 18 residues long. Trimming took 4 bases from V and 6 from J; bases not matched to a gene: 18. For the CDR3, the DNA is TGTGCCAGCAGCCTATGGGCCCAGGCTAGCGGGGTAGAGGATACGCAGTATTTT. It translates to CASSLWAQASGVEDTQYF.

This chain links TRBV18 with TRBJ1-1; D may be TRBD1 (5 bases). Germline CDR1 reads KGHSH; CDR2 reads LQKENI. This CDR3 contains 13 residues. Trimming shortened V by 8 bases and J by 3 bases, and 13 bases separated the two germline ends. The CDR3 DNA sequence: TGTGCCAGCAAAGAAAGGGGCTACACTGAAGCTTTCTTT. This sequence encodes CASKERGYTEAFF.

V usage is TRBV9 and J usage is TRBJ2-5; TRBD2 agrees at 8 bases. V was clipped by 2 bases and J by 5 bases; unmatched bases: 11. Germline loops: CDR1 SGDLS, CDR2 YYNGEE. The CDR3 consists of 16 residues. In DNA, the CDR3 is TGTGCCAGCAGCGTGTTCGGGGGGGGTGAGGGGGAGACCCAGTACTTC. It specifies CASSVFGGGEGETQYF. Using reference TRBV9 and TRBJ2-5 for the parts outside the CDR3, the full variable domain is DSGVTQTPKHLITATGQRVTLRCSPRSGDLSVYWYQQSLDQGLQFLIQYYNGEERAKGNILERFSAQQFPDLHSELNLSSLELGDSALYFCASSVFGGGEGETQYFGPGTRLLVL.

The rearrangement joins TRBV6-1 to TRBJ2-7; 7 bases align to TRBD1. The CDR3 length is 16 residues. V was pared by 0 bases and J by 5 bases, with 10 bases of the junction left unmatched. Germline CDR1 and CDR2: MNHNS and SASEGT. The CDR3 DNA follows: TGTGCCAGCAGTGAAGCGCAAGGGACAGTTGATAACGAGCAGTACTTC. Translated, it gives CASSEAQGTVDNEQYF.

This chain joins TRBV27 and TRBJ2-1, with D possibly TRBD1 on 5 matching bases. CDR1 and CDR2 from the germline V gene are MNHEY and SMNVEV (reference sequence). Trimming left V 2 bases short and J 2 bases short, with 10 bases between. The length of the CDR3 is 15 residues. The CDR3 region is CASSLDGAAYNEQFF. The DNA of the CDR3 is TGTGCCAGCAGTTTAGATGGGGCCGCCTACAATGAGCAGTTCTTC.

The J gene is TRBJ1-3, the V gene TRBV5-4; D remains ambiguous. The CDR3 runs 13 residues. V was shortened by 4 bases and J by 4 bases, with 9 bases between the two germline ends. From germline, CDR1 is SGHNT and CDR2 YYREEE (reference sequence). The CDR3 sequence is CASSLKSGNTIYF. Written as DNA, the CDR3 is TGTGCCAGCAGCCTAAAATCAGGAAACACCATATATTTT.

The DNA of the CDR3 is TGTGCCAGCACTGGACAGGGGCCATCCTACAATGAGCAGTTCTTC. Amino acids: CASTGQGPSYNEQFF. This chain joins TRBV7-2 and TRBJ2-1; the match to TRBD1 covers 9 bases. CDR1 is SGHTA and CDR2 is FQGNSA in the germline V gene. The V gene end was trimmed by 7 bases and the J gene end by 1 base; junction bases not matched to a gene: 5. The CDR3 sequence is 15 residues long.

The chain recombines TRBV29-1 with TRBJ1-1; D uncertain. V lost 7 bases, J lost 6 bases, and 18 bases lay in between. Germline CDR1 reads SQVTM; CDR2 reads ANQGSEA. The CDR3 is 13 residues long. The CDR3 DNA is TGCAGCGGTGCAGGAGACGTTACTCCTGAAGCTTTCTTT. Its protein is CSGAGDVTPEAFF.

This clone showed up just a few times. The chain carries TRBV7-6 and TRBJ1-1; a possible D gene is TRBD1 (5 bases). Trimming took 10 bases from V and 2 from J, leaving 17 bases between them. This CDR3 is built from 14 residues. The germline gives CDR1 SGHVS, CDR2 FNYEAQ. The CDR3: CATSVGGVNTEAFF. The CDR3 DNA is TGTGCCACCTCAGTTGGGGGTGTTAACACTGAAGCTTTCTTT.